The present entry profiles one T cell receptor (beta chain) with its context. The antigen remains undetermined. This sample was included in a study of cytomegalovirus exposure and HLA in healthy donors. The approximately 120-subject validation cohort, separate from the roughly 700-subject first cohort, included the donors. In germline, CDR1 is MNHEY, CDR2 SMNVEV (reference sequence). CDR3 length: 13 amino acids. V lost 3 bases, J lost 4 bases, and 10 bases lay in between. Whole-study findings and limits: Altogether, about 160 TCR beta chains were recorded as cytomegalovirus-associated.

Assay: immunoSEQ multiplex PCR; the TCRdb copy retains only in-frame clones and omits some. Of 200,000 to 300,000 clones listed, 87% are singletons. Material: PBMCs. This sequence joins TRBV27 and TRBJ2-7; D is unclear. This receptor was identified in a man younger than 35 in good health and CMV-seronegative. CDR3 nucleotides: TGTGCCAGCAGTTTGGATAGAGGATACGAGCAGTACTTC. Translation: CASSLDRGYEQYF.